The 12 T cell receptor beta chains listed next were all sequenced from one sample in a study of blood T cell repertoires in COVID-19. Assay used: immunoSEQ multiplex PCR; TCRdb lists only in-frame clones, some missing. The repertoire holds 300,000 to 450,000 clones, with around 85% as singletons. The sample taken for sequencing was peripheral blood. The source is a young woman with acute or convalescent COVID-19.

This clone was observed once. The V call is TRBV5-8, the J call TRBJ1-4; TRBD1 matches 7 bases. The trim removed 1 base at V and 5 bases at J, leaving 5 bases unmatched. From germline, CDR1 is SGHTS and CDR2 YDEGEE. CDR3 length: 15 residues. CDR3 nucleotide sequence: TGTGCCAGCAGCTTGCGGACAGGCGTAAATGAAAAACTGTTTTTT. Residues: CASSLRTGVNEKLFF. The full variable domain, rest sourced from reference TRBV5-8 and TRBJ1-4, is EAGVTQSPTHLIKTRGQQATLRCSPISGHTSVYWYQQALGLGLQFLLWYDEGEERNRGNFPPRFSGRQFPNYSSELNVNALELEDSALYLCASSLRTGVNEKLFFGSGTQLSVL.

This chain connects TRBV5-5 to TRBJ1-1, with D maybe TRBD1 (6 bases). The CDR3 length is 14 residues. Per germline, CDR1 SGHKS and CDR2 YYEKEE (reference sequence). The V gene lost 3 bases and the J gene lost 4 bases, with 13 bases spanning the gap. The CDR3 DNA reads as TGTGCCAGCAGCTCAGGGGAGAGAGGCACTGAAGCTTTCTTT. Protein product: CASSSGERGTEAFF.

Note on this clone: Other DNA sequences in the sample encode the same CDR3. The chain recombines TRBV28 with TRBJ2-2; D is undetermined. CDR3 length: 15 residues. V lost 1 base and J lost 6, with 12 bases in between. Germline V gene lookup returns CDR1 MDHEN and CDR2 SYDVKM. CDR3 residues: CASSLSGSGAGELFF. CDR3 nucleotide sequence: TGTGCCAGCAGTTTATCCGGGTCTGGAGCCGGGGAGCTGTTTTTT.

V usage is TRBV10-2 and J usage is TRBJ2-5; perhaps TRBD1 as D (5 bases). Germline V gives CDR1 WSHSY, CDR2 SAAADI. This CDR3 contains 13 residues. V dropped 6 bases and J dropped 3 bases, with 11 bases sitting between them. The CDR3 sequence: CASRGRREETQYF. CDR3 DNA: TGCGCCAGCAGAGGGCGCAGGGAAGAGACCCAGTACTTC.

The CDR3 spells CASSQTIDTQYF. In nucleotides, the CDR3 is TGTGCCAGCAGCCAGACTATTGATACGCAGTATTTT. The genes are TRBV6-5 and TRBJ2-3, with D perhaps matching TRBD2 (5 bases). Germline V gene lookup returns CDR1 MNHEY and CDR2 SVGAGI. V shed 6 bases and J shed 6 bases, with 10 bases lying between them. The CDR3 is 12 residues long.

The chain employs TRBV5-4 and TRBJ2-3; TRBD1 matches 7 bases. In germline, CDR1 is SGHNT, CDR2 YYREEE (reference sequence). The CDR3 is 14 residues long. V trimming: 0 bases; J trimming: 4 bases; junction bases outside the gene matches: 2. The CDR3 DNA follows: TGTGCCAGCAGCTTGGACAGGGGCGCAGATACGCAGTATTTT. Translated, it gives CASSLDRGADTQYF.

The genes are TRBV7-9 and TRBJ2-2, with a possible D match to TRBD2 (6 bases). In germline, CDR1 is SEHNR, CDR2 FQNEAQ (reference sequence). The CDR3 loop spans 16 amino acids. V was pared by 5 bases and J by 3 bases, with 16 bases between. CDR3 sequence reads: CASSVAGSPHTGELFF. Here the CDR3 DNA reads TGTGCCAGCAGCGTCGCGGGGTCACCTCACACCGGGGAGCTGTTTTTT.

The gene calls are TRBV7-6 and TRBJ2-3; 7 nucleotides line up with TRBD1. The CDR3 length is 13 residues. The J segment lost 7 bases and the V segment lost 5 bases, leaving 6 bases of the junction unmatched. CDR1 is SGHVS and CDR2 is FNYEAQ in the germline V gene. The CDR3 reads CASSPGTANTQYF. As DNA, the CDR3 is TGTGCCAGCAGCCCCGGGACAGCGAATACGCAGTATTTT.

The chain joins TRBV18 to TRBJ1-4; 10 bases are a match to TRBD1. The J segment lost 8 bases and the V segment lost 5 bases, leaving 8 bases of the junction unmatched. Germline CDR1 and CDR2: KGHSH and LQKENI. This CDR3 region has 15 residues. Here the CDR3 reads CASSTSGTGDEKLFF. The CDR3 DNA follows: TGTGCCAGCTCAACTTCCGGGACAGGGGACGAAAAACTGTTTTTT.

Here the CDR3 DNA reads TGTGCCAGCAGTTACTCGGGAGCAACTAATGAAAAACTGTTTTTT. Protein sequence: CASSYSGATNEKLFF. The chain is built from TRBV6-5 and TRBJ1-4; D uncertain. Germline V gene lookup returns CDR1 MNHEY and CDR2 SVGAGI. The V end was cut by 0 bases, the J end by 0 bases, with 5 bases between. The CDR3 spans 15 residues.

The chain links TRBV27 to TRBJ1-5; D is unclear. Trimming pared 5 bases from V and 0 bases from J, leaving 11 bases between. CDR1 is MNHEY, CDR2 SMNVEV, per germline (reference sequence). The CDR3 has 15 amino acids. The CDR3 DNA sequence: TGTGCCAGCAGTCCCTATGGAGTTAGCAATCAGCCCCAGCATTTT. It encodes CASSPYGVSNQPQHF.

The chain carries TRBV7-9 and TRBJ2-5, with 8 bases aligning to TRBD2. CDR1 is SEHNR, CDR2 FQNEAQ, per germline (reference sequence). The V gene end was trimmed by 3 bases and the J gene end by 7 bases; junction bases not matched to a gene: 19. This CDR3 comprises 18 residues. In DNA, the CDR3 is TGTGCCAGCAGCTTTAGTCGGATGGTAGCGGGACACTCGGGGACCCAGTACTTC. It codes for CASSFSRMVAGHSGTQYF.